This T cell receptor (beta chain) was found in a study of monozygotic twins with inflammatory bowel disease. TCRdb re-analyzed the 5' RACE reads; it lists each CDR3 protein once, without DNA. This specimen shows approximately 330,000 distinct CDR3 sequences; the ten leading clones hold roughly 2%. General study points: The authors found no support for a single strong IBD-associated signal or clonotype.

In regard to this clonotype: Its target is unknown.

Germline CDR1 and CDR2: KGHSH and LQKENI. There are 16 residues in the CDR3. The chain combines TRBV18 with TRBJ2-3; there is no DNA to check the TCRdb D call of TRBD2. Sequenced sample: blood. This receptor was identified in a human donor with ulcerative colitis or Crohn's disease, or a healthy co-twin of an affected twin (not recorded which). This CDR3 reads CANSPKAGVAADTQYF.